The 11 T cell receptor beta chains below were found in one sample sequenced in a study of cytomegalovirus exposure and HLA in healthy donors. Both 60 Vbeta primers and 13 Jbeta primers went into the PCR. Only in-frame clones appear in the TCRdb table, and some are missing; sequencing was by immunoSEQ multiplex PCR. In the table there are 150,000 to 200,000 clones, under 80% of which are singletons. Source material: PBMCs. The receptor set was obtained from a female donor in good health and CMV-seronegative.

J is TRBJ2-3 and V is TRBV6-1, with 11 bases identical to TRBD1. Germline CDR1 MNHNS, CDR2 SASEGT. V was clipped by 7 bases and J by 10 bases; unmatched bases: 10. CDR3 length: 14 residues. DNA of the CDR3: TGTGCCAGCACGAGTGGGACAGGGGGTACGTCGCAGTATTTT. Its protein is CASTSGTGGTSQYF.

A word on this clone: At the DNA level, this CDR3 is encoded by other sequences in the same sample as well. The chain is built from TRBV5-6 and TRBJ2-7; 8 bases map to TRBD1. CDR1 and CDR2 from the germline V gene are SGHDT and YYEEEE. The CDR3 has 16 residues. J was trimmed by 7 bases and V by 0 bases; bases with no gene match: 12. The CDR3 sequence is CASSLGRTGQGREQYF. For the CDR3, the DNA is TGTGCCAGCAGCTTGGGCAGGACAGGGCAGGGACGTGAGCAGTACTTC.

This clone was detected a few times. This rearrangement joins TRBV7-7 to TRBJ2-2, with D possibly matching TRBD1 (5 bases). Per germline, CDR1 SSHAT and CDR2 FNYEAQ (reference sequence). With 5 bases removed from V and 3 bases from J, the gap between germline ends came to 19 bases. CDR3 length: 17 amino acids. CDR3 nucleotides: TGTGCCAGCAGCCCTGTGAGCCCAGGGATTTACACCGGGGAGCTGTTTTTT. Translated: CASSPVSPGIYTGELFF.

The rearrangement uses TRBV5-4 and TRBJ2-7, with 7 bases fitting TRBD1. Germline V gives CDR1 SGHNT, CDR2 YYREEE (reference sequence). This CDR3 contains 15 residues. The trim removed 3 bases at V and 0 bases at J, leaving 6 bases unmatched. CDR3 region: CASSSRQGFSYEQYF. CDR3 DNA: TGTGCCAGCAGCTCCCGACAGGGATTCTCCTACGAGCAGTACTTC.

The chain is built from TRBV19 and TRBJ2-1; 11 bases are a match to TRBD2. The CDR3 is 16 residues long. The junction had 9 bases not matched to a gene; V was cut back by 3 bases and J by 8 bases. Germline CDR1 LNHDA, CDR2 SQIVND (reference sequence). CDR3 nucleotides: TGTGCCAGTAGTATTATAGCGGGGGGGCTAGACCATGAGCAGTTCTTC. Residues: CASSIIAGGLDHEQFF.

The chain is built from TRBV7-2 and TRBJ1-2; the D gene is possibly TRBD1 (6 bases). Per the germline V gene, CDR1 is SGHTA and CDR2 is FQGNSA. V dropped 4 bases and J dropped 4 bases, with 10 bases sitting between them. The CDR3 length is 13 residues. CDR3 sequence: CASSSTGIYGYTF. CDR3 nucleotide sequence: TGTGCCAGCAGCTCGACAGGAATCTATGGCTACACCTTC. Drawing the rest from reference TRBV7-2 and TRBJ1-2, the complete variable domain is GAGVSQSPSNKVTEKGKDVELRCDPISGHTALYWYRQSLGQGLEFLIYFQGNSAPDKSGLPSDRFSAERTGGSVSTLTIQRTQQEDSAVYLCASSSTGIYGYTFGSGTRLTVV.

This clone turned up a few times. The J gene is TRBJ2-5, the V gene TRBV7-9, with 12 bases fitting TRBD1. Germline values: CDR1 SEHNR, CDR2 FQNEAQ (reference sequence). CDR3 length: 15 amino acids. J lost 6 bases, V lost 5 bases, and 7 bases had no gene match. The CDR3 bases are TGTGCCAGCAGCCCCGGGACAGGGGGCTCCAAGACCCAGTACTTC. Translated, it gives CASSPGTGGSKTQYF.

The chain recombines TRBV6-5 with TRBJ2-7, with a possible D match to TRBD1 (6 bases). The CDR3 is made up of 16 amino acids. Germline V gene sequence: CDR1 MNHEY, CDR2 SVGAGI. V lost 0 bases to trimming and J lost 4 bases, with 16 bases between them. The CDR3 protein is CASSYSTRQDPYEQYF. As DNA, the CDR3 is TGTGCCAGCAGTTACTCGACCCGACAGGATCCTTACGAGCAGTACTTC.

V is TRBV30 and J is TRBJ2-3; TRBD2 matches 7 bases. Germline V gene lookup returns CDR1 GTSNPN and CDR2 SVGIG (reference sequence). This CDR3 is 15 amino acids long. Losses at the gene ends were 2 bases for V and 5 bases for J; bases not matched to a gene: 10. The CDR3 nucleotides read TGTGCCTGGAGTACAACAGCGGGGATCGTAGATACGCAGTATTTT. Amino acids: CAWSTTAGIVDTQYF.

V usage is TRBV5-6 and J usage is TRBJ1-2, with D tentatively TRBD1 (5 bases). Per the germline V gene, CDR1 is SGHDT and CDR2 is YYEEEE. The CDR3 is 14 residues long. V was clipped by 0 bases and J by 2 bases, with 8 bases between them. The CDR3 nucleotides are TGTGCCAGCAGCTTGGTAGGGGTCAACTATGGCTACACCTTC. This encodes CASSLVGVNYGYTF.

The V gene is TRBV7-2, the J gene TRBJ1-6; possible D gene TRBD1, 5 bases. In germline, CDR1 is SGHTA, CDR2 FQGNSA. V lost 1 base to trimming and J lost 10 bases, with 14 bases between them. This CDR3 has 15 amino acids. CDR3 sequence reads: CASSLVRQGGSPLHF. DNA for the CDR3: TGTGCCAGCAGCTTAGTGCGTCAGGGAGGCTCACCCCTCCACTTT.